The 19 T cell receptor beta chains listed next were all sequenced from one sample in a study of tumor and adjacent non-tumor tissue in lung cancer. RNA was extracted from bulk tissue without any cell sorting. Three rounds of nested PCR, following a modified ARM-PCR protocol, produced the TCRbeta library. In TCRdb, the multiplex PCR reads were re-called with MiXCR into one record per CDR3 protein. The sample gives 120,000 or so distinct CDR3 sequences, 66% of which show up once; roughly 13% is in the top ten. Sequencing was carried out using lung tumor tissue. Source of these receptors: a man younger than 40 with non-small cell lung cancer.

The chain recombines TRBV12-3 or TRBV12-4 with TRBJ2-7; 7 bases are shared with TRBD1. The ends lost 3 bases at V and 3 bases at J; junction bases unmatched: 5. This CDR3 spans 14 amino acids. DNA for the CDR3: TGTGCCAGCAGTTTGGGACAGATATTCTACGAGCAGTACTTC. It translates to CASSLGQIFYEQYF.

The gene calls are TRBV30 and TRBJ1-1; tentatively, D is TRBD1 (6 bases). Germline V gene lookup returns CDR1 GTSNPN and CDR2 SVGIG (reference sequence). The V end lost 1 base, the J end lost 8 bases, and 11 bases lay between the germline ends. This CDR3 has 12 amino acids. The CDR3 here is CAWSGTVEEAFF. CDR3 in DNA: TGTGCCTGGAGTGGGACAGTGGAAGAAGCTTTCTTT.

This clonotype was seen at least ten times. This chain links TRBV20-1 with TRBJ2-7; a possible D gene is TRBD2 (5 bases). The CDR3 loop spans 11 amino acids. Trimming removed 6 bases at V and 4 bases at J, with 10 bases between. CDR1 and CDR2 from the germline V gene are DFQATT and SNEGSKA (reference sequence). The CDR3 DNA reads TGCAGTGCAGCCCGGGGATACGAGCAGTACTTC. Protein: CSAARGYEQYF.

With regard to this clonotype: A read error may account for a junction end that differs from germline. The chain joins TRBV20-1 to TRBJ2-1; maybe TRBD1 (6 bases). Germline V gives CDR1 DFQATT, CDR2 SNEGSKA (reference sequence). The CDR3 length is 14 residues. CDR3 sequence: CSALRQVSYNEHFF. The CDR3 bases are TGCAGTGCTTTACGACAGGTTTCCTACAATGAGCACTTCTTC.

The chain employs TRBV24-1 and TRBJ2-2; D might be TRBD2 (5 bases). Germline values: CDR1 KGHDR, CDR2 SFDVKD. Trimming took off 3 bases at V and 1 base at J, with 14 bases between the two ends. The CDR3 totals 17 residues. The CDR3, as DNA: TGTGCCACCAGTGATCTTGGGGAGCAGAGGAACACCGGGGAGCTGTTTTTT. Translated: CATSDLGEQRNTGELFF.

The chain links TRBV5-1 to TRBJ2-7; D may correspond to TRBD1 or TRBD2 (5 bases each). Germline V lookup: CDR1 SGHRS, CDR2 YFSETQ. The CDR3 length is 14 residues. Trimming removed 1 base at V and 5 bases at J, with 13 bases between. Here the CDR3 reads CASSLRGEDHEQYF. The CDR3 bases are TGCGCCAGCAGCTTGCGAGGGGAAGACCACGAGCAGTACTTC.

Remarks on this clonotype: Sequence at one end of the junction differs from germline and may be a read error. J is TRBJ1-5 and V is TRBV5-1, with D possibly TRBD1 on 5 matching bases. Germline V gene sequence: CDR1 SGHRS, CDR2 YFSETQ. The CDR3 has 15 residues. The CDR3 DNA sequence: TGCGCCAACAGCTTGGAACCCGGGGCTAATCAGCCCCAGCATTTT. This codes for CANSLEPGANQPQHF.

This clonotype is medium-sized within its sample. The DNA for the CDR3 is TGTGCCAGCAGCCTGTTTTCCTTGGACACTGAAGCTTTCTTT. Residues: CASSLFSLDTEAFF. The chain links TRBV11-2 to TRBJ1-1; D not certain. CDR1 and CDR2 (germline): SGHAT, FQNNGV. The CDR3 consists of 14 residues. V dropped 5 bases and J dropped 3 bases, with 13 bases sitting between them.

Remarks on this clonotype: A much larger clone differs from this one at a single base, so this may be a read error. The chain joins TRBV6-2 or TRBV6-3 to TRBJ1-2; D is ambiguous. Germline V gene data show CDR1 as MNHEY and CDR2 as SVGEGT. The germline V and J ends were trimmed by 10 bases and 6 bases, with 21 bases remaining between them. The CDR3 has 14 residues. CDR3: CATRPGSDIDGYTF. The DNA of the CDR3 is TGTGCCACCAGGCCAGGCAGCGACATCGATGGCTACACCTTC.

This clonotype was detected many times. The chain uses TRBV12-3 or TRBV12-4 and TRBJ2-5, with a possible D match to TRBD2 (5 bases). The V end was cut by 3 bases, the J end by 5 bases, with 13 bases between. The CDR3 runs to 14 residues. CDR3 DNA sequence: TGTGCCAGCAGTTTGCCAGCGGCAAGCGAGACCCAGTACTTC. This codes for CASSLPAASETQYF.

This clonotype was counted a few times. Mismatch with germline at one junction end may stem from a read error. The CDR3 bases are TGTGCCAGCAGCTTAGATGCGGATTGGCACTACTATGAGCAGTTCTTC. Its translation: CASSLDADWHYYEQFF. J is TRBJ2-1 and V is TRBV11-2, with D uncertain. The CDR3 has 16 amino acids. Germline loops: CDR1 SGHAT, CDR2 FQNNGV.

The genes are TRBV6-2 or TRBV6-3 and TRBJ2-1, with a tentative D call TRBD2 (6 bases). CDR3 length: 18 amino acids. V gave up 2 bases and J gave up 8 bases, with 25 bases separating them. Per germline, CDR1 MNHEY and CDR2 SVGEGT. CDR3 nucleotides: TGTGCCAGCAGTTACACTCCTACCGGGACTTGTTTCAGGGATGAGCAGTTCTTC. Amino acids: CASSYTPTGTCFRDEQFF.

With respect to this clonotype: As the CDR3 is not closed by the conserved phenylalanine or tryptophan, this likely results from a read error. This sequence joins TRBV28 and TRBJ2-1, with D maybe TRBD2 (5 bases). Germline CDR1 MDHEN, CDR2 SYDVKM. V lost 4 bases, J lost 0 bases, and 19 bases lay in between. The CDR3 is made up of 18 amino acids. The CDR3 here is CASSSPIAYKSSYNEQFL. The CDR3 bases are TGTGCCAGCAGTTCCCCCATAGCGTATAAGAGCTCCTACAATGAGCAGTTCTTA.

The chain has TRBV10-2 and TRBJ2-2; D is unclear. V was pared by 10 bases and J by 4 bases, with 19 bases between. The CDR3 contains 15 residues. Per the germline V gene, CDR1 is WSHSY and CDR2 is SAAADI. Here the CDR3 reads CAKSDTPGVTGELFF. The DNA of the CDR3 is TGCGCCAAAAGTGATACTCCAGGAGTCACCGGGGAGCTGTTTTTT.

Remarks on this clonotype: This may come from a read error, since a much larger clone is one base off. The CDR3 protein is CSATRNVFSYEQYF. CDR3 nucleotides: TGCAGTGCTACCCGGAACGTCTTCTCCTACGAGCAGTACTTC. V and J are TRBV20-1 and TRBJ2-7; unclear D gene. Germline CDR1 and CDR2: DFQATT and SNEGSKA (reference sequence). This CDR3 contains 14 residues. Deletions cut 4 bases from V and 0 bases from J, with 13 bases between.

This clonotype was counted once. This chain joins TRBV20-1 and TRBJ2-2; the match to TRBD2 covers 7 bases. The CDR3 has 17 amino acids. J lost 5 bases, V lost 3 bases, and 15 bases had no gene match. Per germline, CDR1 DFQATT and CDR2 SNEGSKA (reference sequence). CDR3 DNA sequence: TGCAGTGCTAGGTCTGGTAACGGGAGGCTGAATACCGGGGAGCTGTTTTTT. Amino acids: CSARSGNGRLNTGELFF.

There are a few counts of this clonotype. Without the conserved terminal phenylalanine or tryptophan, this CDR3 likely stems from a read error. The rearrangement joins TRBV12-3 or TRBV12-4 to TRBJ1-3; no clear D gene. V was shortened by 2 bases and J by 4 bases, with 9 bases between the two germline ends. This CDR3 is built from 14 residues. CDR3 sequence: CASSLWSPGNTIYL. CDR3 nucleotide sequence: TGTGCCAGCAGTTTATGGTCACCCGGAAACACCATATATCTT.

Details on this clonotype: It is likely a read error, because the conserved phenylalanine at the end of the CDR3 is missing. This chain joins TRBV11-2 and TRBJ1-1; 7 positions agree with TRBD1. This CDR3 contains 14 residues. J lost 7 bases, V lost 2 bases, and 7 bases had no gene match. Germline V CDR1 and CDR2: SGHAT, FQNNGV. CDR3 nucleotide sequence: TGTGCCAGCAGCTTAAGGGGGCTGGGCATTGAAGCTTTCATT. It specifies CASSLRGLGIEAFI.

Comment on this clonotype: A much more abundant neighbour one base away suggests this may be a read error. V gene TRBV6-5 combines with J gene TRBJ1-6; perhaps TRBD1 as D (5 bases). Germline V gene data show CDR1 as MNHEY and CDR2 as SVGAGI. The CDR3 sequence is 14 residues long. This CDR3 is CVSRDLSYNSPLHF. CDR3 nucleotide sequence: TGTGTCAGCAGGGACCTCTCCTATAATTCACCCCTCCACTTT.